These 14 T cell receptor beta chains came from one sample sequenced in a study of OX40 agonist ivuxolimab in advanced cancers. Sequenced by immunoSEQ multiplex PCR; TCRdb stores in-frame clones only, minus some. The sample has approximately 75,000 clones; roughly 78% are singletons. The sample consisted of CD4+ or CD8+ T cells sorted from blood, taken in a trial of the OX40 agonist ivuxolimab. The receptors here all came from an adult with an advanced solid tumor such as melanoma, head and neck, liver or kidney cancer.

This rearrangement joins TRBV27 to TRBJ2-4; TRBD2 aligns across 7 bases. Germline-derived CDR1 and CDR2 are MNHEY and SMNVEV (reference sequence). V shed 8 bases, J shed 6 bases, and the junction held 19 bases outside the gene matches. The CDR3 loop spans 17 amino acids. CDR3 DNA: TGTGCCAGCGCCGCGCGAGCCGGGGGGAAAACCGGAAACATTCAGTACTTC. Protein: CASAARAGGKTGNIQYF.

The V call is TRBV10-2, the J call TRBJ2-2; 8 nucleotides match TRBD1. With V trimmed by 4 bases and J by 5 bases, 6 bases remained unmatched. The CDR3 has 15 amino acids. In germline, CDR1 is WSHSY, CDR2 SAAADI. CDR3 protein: CASSGQDRATGELFF. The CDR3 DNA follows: TGCGCCAGCAGTGGACAGGACAGGGCGACCGGGGAGCTGTTTTTT.

The CDR3 nucleotides are TGTGCCAGCAGCTTAGAGGGCAGAATGAACACTGAAGCTTTCTTT. It is translated as CASSLEGRMNTEAFF. The V gene is TRBV11-2, the J gene TRBJ1-1; D gene ambiguous. CDR1 and CDR2 (germline): SGHAT, FQNNGV. The CDR3 covers 15 residues. V was clipped by 0 bases and J by 0 bases, with 8 bases between them. Filled out from reference TRBV11-2 and TRBJ1-1, the complete variable domain reads EAGVAQSPRYKIIEKRQSVAFWCNPISGHATLYWYQQILGQGPKLLIQFQNNGVVDDSQLPKDRFSAERLKGVDSTLKIQPAKLEDSAVYLCASSLEGRMNTEAFFGQGTRLTVV.

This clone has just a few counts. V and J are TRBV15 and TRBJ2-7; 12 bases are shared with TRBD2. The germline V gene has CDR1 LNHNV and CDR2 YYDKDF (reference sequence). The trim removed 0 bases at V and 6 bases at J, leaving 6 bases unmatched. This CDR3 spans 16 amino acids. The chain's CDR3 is CATSRDPTSGSGEQYF. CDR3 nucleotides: TGTGCCACCAGCAGAGATCCGACTAGCGGGAGTGGCGAGCAGTACTTC.

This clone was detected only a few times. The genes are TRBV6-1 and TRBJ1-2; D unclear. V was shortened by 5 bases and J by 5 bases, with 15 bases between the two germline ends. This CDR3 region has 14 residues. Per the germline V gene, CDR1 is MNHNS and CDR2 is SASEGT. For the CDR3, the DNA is TGTGCCAGCAGTTATCGATCCACAAGGTATGGCTACACCTTC. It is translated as CASSYRSTRYGYTF.

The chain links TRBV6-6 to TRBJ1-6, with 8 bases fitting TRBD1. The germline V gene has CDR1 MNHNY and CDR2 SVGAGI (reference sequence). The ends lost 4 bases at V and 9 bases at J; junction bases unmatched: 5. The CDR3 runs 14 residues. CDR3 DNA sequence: TGTGCCAGCAGTTCGCAGGGGGCCCGTTCACCCCTCCACTTT. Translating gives CASSSQGARSPLHF.

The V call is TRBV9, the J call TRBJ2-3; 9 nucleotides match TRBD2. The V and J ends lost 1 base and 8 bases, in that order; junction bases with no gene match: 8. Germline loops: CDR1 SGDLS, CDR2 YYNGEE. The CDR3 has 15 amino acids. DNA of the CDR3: TGTGCCAGCAGCGTAACGCGGGAGGGCCTTGGTACGCAGTATTTT. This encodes CASSVTREGLGTQYF. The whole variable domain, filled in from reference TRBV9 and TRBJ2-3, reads DSGVTQTPKHLITATGQRVTLRCSPRSGDLSVYWYQQSLDQGLQFLIQYYNGEERAKGNILERFSAQQFPDLHSELNLSSLELGDSALYFCASSVTREGLGTQYFGPGTRLTVL.

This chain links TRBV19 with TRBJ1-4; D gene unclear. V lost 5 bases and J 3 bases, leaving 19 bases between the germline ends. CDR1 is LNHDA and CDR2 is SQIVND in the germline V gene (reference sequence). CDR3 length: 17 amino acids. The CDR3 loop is CASSERSRLRSNEKLFF. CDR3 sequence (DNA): TGTGCCAGTAGTGAAAGGAGCCGATTGCGTTCTAATGAAAAACTGTTTTTT. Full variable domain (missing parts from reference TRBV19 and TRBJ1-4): DGGITQSPKYLFRKEGQNVTLSCEQNLNHDAMYWYRQDPGQGLRLIYYSQIVNDFQKGDIAEGYSVSREKKESFPLTVTSAQKNPTAFYLCASSERSRLRSNEKLFFGSGTQLSVL.

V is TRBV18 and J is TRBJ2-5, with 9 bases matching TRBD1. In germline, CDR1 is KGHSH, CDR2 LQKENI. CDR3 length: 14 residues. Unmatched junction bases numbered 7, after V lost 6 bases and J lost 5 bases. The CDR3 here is CASSLWTGDETQYF. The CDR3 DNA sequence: TGTGCCAGCTCCCTATGGACAGGGGATGAGACCCAGTACTTC.

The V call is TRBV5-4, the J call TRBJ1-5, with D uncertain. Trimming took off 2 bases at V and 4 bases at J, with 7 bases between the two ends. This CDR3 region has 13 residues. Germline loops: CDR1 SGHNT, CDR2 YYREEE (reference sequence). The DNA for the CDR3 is TGTGCCAGCAGCTTTGGGCCGAATCAGCCCCAGCATTTT. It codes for CASSFGPNQPQHF. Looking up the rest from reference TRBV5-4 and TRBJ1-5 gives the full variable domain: ETGVTQSPTHLIKTRGQQVTLRCSSQSGHNTVSWYQQALGQGPQFIFQYYREEENGRGNFPPRFSGLQFPNYSSELNVNALELDDSALYLCASSFGPNQPQHFGDGTRLSIL.

The CDR3 here is CAISENNEQFF. The DNA of the CDR3 is TGTGCCATCAGTGAGAACAATGAGCAGTTCTTC. The chain carries TRBV10-3 and TRBJ2-1; no clear D gene. CDR3 length: 11 amino acids. Germline CDR1 reads ENHRY; CDR2 reads SYGVKD. Trimming removed 2 bases at V and 5 bases at J, with 1 base between.

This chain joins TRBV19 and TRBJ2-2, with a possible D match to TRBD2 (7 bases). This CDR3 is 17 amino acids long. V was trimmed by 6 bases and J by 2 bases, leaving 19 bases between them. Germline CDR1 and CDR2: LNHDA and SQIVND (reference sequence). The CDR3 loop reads CASSTPTGRGNTGELFF. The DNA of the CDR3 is TGTGCCAGTAGCACCCCCACAGGGAGGGGAAACACCGGGGAGCTGTTTTTT.

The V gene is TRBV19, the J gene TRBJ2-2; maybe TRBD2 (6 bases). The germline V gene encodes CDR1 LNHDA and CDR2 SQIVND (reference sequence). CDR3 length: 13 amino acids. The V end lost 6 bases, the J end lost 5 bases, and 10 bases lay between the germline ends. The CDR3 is CASSHAGTGELFF. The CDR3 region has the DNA TGTGCCAGTAGCCACGCGGGGACCGGGGAGCTGTTTTTT.

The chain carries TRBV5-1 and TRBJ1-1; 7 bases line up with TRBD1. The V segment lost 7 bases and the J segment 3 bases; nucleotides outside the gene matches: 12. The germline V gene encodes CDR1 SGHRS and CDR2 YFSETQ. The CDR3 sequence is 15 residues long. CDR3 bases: TGCGCCAGCGCCCTAGGACAGGACTGGGACACTGAAGCTTTCTTT. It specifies CASALGQDWDTEAFF.